What follows are 20 T cell receptor beta chains derived from one specimen sequenced in a study of technical replicates of blood from a handful of donors. Assay: immunoSEQ multiplex PCR; the TCRdb copy retains only in-frame clones and omits some. The sample yields tens of thousands of clones, approximately 97% seen once. The sample taken for sequencing was T cells isolated from PBMCs. The receptors here all came from a human donor in good health.

This chain connects TRBV20-1 to TRBJ2-7, with D uncertain. The CDR3 has 11 amino acids. V dropped 0 bases and J dropped 3 bases, with 3 bases sitting between them. Germline V gives CDR1 DFQATT, CDR2 SNEGSKA (reference sequence). CDR3 amino acids: CSARDLYEQYF. CDR3 nucleotides: TGCAGTGCTAGAGATCTCTACGAGCAGTACTTC.

The CDR3 sequence is CASSQKLAGGLIYNEQFF. In nucleotides, the CDR3 is TGCGCCAGCAGCCAAAAATTAGCGGGGGGGCTAATCTACAATGAGCAGTTCTTC. This chain joins TRBV4-1 and TRBJ2-1; 11 nucleotides match TRBD2. The trim removed 2 bases at V and 3 bases at J, leaving 9 bases unmatched. CDR1 and CDR2 (germline): MGHRA, YSYEKL. The CDR3 sequence is 18 residues long.

The genes are TRBV5-1 and TRBJ1-1; 7 bases line up with TRBD1. The length of the CDR3 is 16 residues. V shed 4 bases and J 0 bases; nucleotides not matched to a gene: 9. Germline loops: CDR1 SGHRS, CDR2 YFSETQ. CDR3 amino acids: CASSQDRPWVNTEAFF. For the CDR3, the DNA is TGCGCCAGCAGCCAGGACAGGCCTTGGGTGAACACTGAAGCTTTCTTT.

This chain connects TRBV5-6 to TRBJ2-2; D ambiguous. V gave up 2 bases and J gave up 3 bases, with 8 bases separating them. The germline V gene has CDR1 SGHDT and CDR2 YYEEEE. The CDR3 is made up of 14 amino acids. CDR3: CASSFARYTGELFF. In nucleotides, the CDR3 is TGTGCCAGCAGCTTTGCGAGATACACCGGGGAGCTGTTTTTT.

V is TRBV6-1 and J is TRBJ2-7; 8 nucleotides align to TRBD1. Germline V gene lookup returns CDR1 MNHNS and CDR2 SASEGT. This CDR3 contains 15 residues. Trimming cost V 1 base and J 3 bases; bases outside gene matches: 5. CDR3 protein: CASSEGQGLFYEQYF. The CDR3 DNA sequence: TGTGCCAGCAGTGAAGGACAGGGGCTCTTCTACGAGCAGTACTTC.

As for this clone: This specimen includes other DNA sequences encoding the same CDR3. This sequence joins TRBV27 and TRBJ2-6; no reliable D call. Between the trimmed V and J ends, which lost 6 bases and 0 bases, there was a span of 6 bases. This CDR3 region has 14 residues. Looked up from germline, CDR1 is MNHEY and CDR2 is SMNVEV (reference sequence). The CDR3: CASSQASGANVLTF. CDR3 DNA sequence: TGTGCCAGCAGCCAGGCCTCTGGGGCCAACGTCCTGACTTTC.

With respect to this clone: Other DNA sequences in this specimen translate into the identical CDR3. The genes are TRBV14 and TRBJ1-2; possibly TRBD1 for D (6 bases). The CDR3 is 13 residues long. From germline, CDR1 is SGHDN and CDR2 FVKESK. The V end lost 4 bases, the J end lost 5 bases, and 11 bases lay between the germline ends. CDR3 DNA: TGTGCCAGCAGCCCCGGGACATCATATGGCTACACCTTC. Translation: CASSPGTSYGYTF.

V usage is TRBV6-1 and J usage is TRBJ1-3; unclear D gene. The CDR3 is 20 residues long. Trimming took 2 bases from V and 0 from J, leaving 23 bases between them. Germline CDR1 and CDR2: MNHNS and SASEGT. The CDR3 bases are TGTGCCAGCAGTGAATTAATCGGTCGGTTTCGCTACCACTCTGGAAACACCATATATTTT. Translating gives CASSELIGRFRYHSGNTIYF.

The rearrangement joins TRBV9 to TRBJ1-1; tentative D call: TRBD1 (6 bases). The CDR3 has 12 amino acids. Germline CDR1 reads SGDLS; CDR2 reads YYNGEE. V was clipped by 5 bases and J by 1 base, with 6 bases between them. The chain's CDR3 is CASRGQNTEAFF. DNA of the CDR3: TGTGCCAGCAGGGGACAGAACACTGAAGCTTTCTTT. The full variable domain, rest sourced from reference TRBV9 and TRBJ1-1, is DSGVTQTPKHLITATGQRVTLRCSPRSGDLSVYWYQQSLDQGLQFLIQYYNGEERAKGNILERFSAQQFPDLHSELNLSSLELGDSALYFCASRGQNTEAFFGQGTRLTVV.

The chain has TRBV5-1 and TRBJ2-7; no definite D call. Trimming removed 4 bases at V and 0 bases at J, with 5 bases between. The CDR3 runs to 12 residues. The germline V gene encodes CDR1 SGHRS and CDR2 YFSETQ. The CDR3 is CASSISSYEQYF. Here the CDR3 DNA reads TGCGCCAGCAGCATCAGCTCCTACGAGCAGTACTTC.

The chain links TRBV28 to TRBJ2-5; perhaps TRBD1 as D (7 bases). V was pared by 4 bases and J by 5 bases, with 11 bases between. There are 13 residues in the CDR3. CDR1 and CDR2 (germline): MDHEN, SYDVKM. CDR3 amino acids: CASSSAGGETQYF. CDR3 in DNA: TGTGCCAGCAGTTCTGCAGGGGGGGAGACCCAGTACTTC.

V usage is TRBV9 and J usage is TRBJ2-7; 8 bases match TRBD2. Germline values: CDR1 SGDLS, CDR2 YYNGEE. The CDR3 is 16 amino acids. With 0 bases clipped from V and 0 bases from J, the junction kept 5 bases outside the gene matches. This chain's CDR3 is CASSVASGLVSYEQYF. CDR3 nucleotides: TGTGCCAGCAGCGTAGCGTCGGGACTAGTCTCCTACGAGCAGTACTTC. Variable domain in full (rest from reference TRBV9 and TRBJ2-7): DSGVTQTPKHLITATGQRVTLRCSPRSGDLSVYWYQQSLDQGLQFLIQYYNGEERAKGNILERFSAQQFPDLHSELNLSSLELGDSALYFCASSVASGLVSYEQYFGPGTRLTVT.

This clone occurred a few times. This same CDR3 is encoded by further DNA sequences in the sample. This chain connects TRBV5-1 to TRBJ1-1; D not resolved. Per the germline V gene, CDR1 is SGHRS and CDR2 is YFSETQ. The length of the CDR3 is 14 residues. Trimming removed 0 bases from V and 1 base from J, with 7 bases in between. This chain's CDR3 is CASSLAPGNTEAFF. The CDR3 nucleotides read TGCGCCAGCAGCTTGGCCCCAGGGAACACTGAAGCTTTCTTT.

This clone was seen only once. The V call is TRBV5-5, the J call TRBJ1-5; TRBD1 aligns across 10 bases. Germline trimming cut 2 bases from V and 5 bases from J; bases unmatched to any gene: 4. The V gene's germline CDR1 is SGHKS and CDR2 YYEKEE (reference sequence). The CDR3 covers 15 residues. The DNA of the CDR3 is TGTGCCAGCAGCTTAAGGACAGGGGGTGATCAGCCCCAGCATTTT. Amino acid sequence: CASSLRTGGDQPQHF.

This sequence joins TRBV6-1 and TRBJ1-1; D uncertain. This CDR3 comprises 12 residues. V was trimmed by 4 bases and J by 5 bases, leaving 8 bases between them. Germline V gives CDR1 MNHNS, CDR2 SASEGT. The CDR3 region is CASSGLGTEAFF. The CDR3, as DNA: TGTGCCAGCAGTGGTCTAGGTACTGAAGCTTTCTTT.

The chain employs TRBV5-4 and TRBJ2-5; D possibly corresponds to TRBD1 (6 bases). Germline CDR1 is SGHNT and CDR2 is YYREEE (reference sequence). There are 13 residues in the CDR3. The V end lost 2 bases, the J end lost 5 bases, and 10 bases lay between the germline ends. CDR3 bases: TGTGCCAGCAGCTTACAGGGACGGGAGACCCAGTACTTC. Its protein is CASSLQGRETQYF.

The chain combines TRBV4-1 with TRBJ1-2; D is unresolved. The CDR3 sequence is 17 residues long. Trimming removed 0 bases at V and 0 bases at J, with 14 bases between. Germline CDR1 reads MGHRA; CDR2 reads YSYEKL. The CDR3: CASSQEFLAEANYGYTF. In nucleotides, the CDR3 is TGCGCCAGCAGCCAAGAGTTTTTGGCGGAAGCTAACTATGGCTACACCTTC.

This clone came up once. The chain is built from TRBV29-1 and TRBJ1-4; TRBD1 aligns across 10 bases. Per germline, CDR1 SQVTM and CDR2 ANQGSEA. This CDR3 region has 13 residues. V lost 6 bases and J lost 6; bases outside the gene matches: 4. CDR3 nucleotides: TGCAGCGTGCGGACAGGGGGATATGAAAAACTGTTTTTT. Encoded protein: CSVRTGGYEKLFF.

The chain employs TRBV2 and TRBJ1-1; no clear D. This CDR3 contains 13 residues. Trimming shortened V by 6 bases and J by 1 base, and 9 bases separated the two germline ends. CDR1 is SNHLY and CDR2 is FYNNEI in the germline V gene. The CDR3 DNA follows: TGTGCCAGCAGACTTGGGCGGAACACTGAAGCTTTCTTT. It encodes CASRLGRNTEAFF.

J is TRBJ2-7 and V is TRBV15, with 7 bases lining up with TRBD2. Unmatched junction bases numbered 11, after V lost 0 bases and J lost 3 bases. The germline gives CDR1 LNHNV, CDR2 YYDKDF (reference sequence). This CDR3 is 17 amino acids long. The DNA for the CDR3 is TGTGCCACCAGCAGAGATGAGATGGCTAGCGGATACTACGAGCAGTACTTC. Amino acid sequence: CATSRDEMASGYYEQYF. Supplemented by reference TRBV15 and TRBJ2-7, the full variable domain reads DAMVIQNPRYQVTQFGKPVTLSCSQTLNHNVMYWYQQKSSQAPKLLFHYYDKDFNNEADTPDNFQSRRPNTSFCFLDIRSPGLGDTAMYLCATSRDEMASGYYEQYFGPGTRLTVT.